This T cell receptor beta chain was recovered during a study of cytomegalovirus exposure and HLA in healthy donors. Amplification used 60 Vbeta primers and 13 Jbeta primers. Profiling relied on immunoSEQ multiplex PCR, and the TCRdb table lists in-frame clones only, not all of them. The repertoire holds tens of thousands of clones, with 60% to 80% as singletons. Study-wide points: Most TCRs appeared rarely, but some public TCRs recurred in many donors. A few CMV-associated chains were confirmed in vitro to be specific for CMV antigens.

As to this clone: The antigen is unknown.

The TCR sequence derives from a man aged 40-49 years in good health and CMV-seronegative. The material sequenced was PBMCs.

CDR3 bases: TGTGCCAGTAGTATAGCCCCGGACAGGGGTGGCTACACCTTC. Its translation: CASSIAPDRGGYTF. The chain recombines TRBV19 with TRBJ1-2; TRBD1 matches 9 bases. Germline loops: CDR1 LNHDA, CDR2 SQIVND (reference sequence). V shed 1 base and J 7 bases; nucleotides not matched to a gene: 4. The CDR3 is 14 residues long.